This TCR beta chain was sequenced for a study of identical twins. Study-level points and caveats: Where out-of-frame alpha sequences were twin-shared, they showed excess low generation probability. Where beta out-of-frame sequences were concerned, excess twin sharing was weaker. Memory repertoires lacked the insertion deficit that abundant cord blood beta clonotypes showed.

CDR1 is SGHRS and CDR2 is YFSETQ in the germline V gene. CDR3 size: 16 residues. V dropped 0 bases and J dropped 3 bases, with 15 bases sitting between them. This clonotype was seen more than once but under ten times. The antigen is not known. TCRdb re-derived calls from the 5' RACE reads in MiXCR, one entry per CDR3 protein. Of 1.5 million to 2 million distinct CDR3 sequences in the sample, roughly 35% were seen once. Healthy Caucasian donors formed the entire cohort. The sample consisted of cord blood. The V call is TRBV5-1, the J call TRBJ1-1, with D tentatively TRBD1 (6 bases). This TCR was recovered from a newborn girl in good health. CDR3: CASSLVPSPGDTEAFF. DNA for the CDR3: TGCGCCAGCAGCTTGGTACCTTCGCCAGGGGACACTGAAGCTTTCTTT.